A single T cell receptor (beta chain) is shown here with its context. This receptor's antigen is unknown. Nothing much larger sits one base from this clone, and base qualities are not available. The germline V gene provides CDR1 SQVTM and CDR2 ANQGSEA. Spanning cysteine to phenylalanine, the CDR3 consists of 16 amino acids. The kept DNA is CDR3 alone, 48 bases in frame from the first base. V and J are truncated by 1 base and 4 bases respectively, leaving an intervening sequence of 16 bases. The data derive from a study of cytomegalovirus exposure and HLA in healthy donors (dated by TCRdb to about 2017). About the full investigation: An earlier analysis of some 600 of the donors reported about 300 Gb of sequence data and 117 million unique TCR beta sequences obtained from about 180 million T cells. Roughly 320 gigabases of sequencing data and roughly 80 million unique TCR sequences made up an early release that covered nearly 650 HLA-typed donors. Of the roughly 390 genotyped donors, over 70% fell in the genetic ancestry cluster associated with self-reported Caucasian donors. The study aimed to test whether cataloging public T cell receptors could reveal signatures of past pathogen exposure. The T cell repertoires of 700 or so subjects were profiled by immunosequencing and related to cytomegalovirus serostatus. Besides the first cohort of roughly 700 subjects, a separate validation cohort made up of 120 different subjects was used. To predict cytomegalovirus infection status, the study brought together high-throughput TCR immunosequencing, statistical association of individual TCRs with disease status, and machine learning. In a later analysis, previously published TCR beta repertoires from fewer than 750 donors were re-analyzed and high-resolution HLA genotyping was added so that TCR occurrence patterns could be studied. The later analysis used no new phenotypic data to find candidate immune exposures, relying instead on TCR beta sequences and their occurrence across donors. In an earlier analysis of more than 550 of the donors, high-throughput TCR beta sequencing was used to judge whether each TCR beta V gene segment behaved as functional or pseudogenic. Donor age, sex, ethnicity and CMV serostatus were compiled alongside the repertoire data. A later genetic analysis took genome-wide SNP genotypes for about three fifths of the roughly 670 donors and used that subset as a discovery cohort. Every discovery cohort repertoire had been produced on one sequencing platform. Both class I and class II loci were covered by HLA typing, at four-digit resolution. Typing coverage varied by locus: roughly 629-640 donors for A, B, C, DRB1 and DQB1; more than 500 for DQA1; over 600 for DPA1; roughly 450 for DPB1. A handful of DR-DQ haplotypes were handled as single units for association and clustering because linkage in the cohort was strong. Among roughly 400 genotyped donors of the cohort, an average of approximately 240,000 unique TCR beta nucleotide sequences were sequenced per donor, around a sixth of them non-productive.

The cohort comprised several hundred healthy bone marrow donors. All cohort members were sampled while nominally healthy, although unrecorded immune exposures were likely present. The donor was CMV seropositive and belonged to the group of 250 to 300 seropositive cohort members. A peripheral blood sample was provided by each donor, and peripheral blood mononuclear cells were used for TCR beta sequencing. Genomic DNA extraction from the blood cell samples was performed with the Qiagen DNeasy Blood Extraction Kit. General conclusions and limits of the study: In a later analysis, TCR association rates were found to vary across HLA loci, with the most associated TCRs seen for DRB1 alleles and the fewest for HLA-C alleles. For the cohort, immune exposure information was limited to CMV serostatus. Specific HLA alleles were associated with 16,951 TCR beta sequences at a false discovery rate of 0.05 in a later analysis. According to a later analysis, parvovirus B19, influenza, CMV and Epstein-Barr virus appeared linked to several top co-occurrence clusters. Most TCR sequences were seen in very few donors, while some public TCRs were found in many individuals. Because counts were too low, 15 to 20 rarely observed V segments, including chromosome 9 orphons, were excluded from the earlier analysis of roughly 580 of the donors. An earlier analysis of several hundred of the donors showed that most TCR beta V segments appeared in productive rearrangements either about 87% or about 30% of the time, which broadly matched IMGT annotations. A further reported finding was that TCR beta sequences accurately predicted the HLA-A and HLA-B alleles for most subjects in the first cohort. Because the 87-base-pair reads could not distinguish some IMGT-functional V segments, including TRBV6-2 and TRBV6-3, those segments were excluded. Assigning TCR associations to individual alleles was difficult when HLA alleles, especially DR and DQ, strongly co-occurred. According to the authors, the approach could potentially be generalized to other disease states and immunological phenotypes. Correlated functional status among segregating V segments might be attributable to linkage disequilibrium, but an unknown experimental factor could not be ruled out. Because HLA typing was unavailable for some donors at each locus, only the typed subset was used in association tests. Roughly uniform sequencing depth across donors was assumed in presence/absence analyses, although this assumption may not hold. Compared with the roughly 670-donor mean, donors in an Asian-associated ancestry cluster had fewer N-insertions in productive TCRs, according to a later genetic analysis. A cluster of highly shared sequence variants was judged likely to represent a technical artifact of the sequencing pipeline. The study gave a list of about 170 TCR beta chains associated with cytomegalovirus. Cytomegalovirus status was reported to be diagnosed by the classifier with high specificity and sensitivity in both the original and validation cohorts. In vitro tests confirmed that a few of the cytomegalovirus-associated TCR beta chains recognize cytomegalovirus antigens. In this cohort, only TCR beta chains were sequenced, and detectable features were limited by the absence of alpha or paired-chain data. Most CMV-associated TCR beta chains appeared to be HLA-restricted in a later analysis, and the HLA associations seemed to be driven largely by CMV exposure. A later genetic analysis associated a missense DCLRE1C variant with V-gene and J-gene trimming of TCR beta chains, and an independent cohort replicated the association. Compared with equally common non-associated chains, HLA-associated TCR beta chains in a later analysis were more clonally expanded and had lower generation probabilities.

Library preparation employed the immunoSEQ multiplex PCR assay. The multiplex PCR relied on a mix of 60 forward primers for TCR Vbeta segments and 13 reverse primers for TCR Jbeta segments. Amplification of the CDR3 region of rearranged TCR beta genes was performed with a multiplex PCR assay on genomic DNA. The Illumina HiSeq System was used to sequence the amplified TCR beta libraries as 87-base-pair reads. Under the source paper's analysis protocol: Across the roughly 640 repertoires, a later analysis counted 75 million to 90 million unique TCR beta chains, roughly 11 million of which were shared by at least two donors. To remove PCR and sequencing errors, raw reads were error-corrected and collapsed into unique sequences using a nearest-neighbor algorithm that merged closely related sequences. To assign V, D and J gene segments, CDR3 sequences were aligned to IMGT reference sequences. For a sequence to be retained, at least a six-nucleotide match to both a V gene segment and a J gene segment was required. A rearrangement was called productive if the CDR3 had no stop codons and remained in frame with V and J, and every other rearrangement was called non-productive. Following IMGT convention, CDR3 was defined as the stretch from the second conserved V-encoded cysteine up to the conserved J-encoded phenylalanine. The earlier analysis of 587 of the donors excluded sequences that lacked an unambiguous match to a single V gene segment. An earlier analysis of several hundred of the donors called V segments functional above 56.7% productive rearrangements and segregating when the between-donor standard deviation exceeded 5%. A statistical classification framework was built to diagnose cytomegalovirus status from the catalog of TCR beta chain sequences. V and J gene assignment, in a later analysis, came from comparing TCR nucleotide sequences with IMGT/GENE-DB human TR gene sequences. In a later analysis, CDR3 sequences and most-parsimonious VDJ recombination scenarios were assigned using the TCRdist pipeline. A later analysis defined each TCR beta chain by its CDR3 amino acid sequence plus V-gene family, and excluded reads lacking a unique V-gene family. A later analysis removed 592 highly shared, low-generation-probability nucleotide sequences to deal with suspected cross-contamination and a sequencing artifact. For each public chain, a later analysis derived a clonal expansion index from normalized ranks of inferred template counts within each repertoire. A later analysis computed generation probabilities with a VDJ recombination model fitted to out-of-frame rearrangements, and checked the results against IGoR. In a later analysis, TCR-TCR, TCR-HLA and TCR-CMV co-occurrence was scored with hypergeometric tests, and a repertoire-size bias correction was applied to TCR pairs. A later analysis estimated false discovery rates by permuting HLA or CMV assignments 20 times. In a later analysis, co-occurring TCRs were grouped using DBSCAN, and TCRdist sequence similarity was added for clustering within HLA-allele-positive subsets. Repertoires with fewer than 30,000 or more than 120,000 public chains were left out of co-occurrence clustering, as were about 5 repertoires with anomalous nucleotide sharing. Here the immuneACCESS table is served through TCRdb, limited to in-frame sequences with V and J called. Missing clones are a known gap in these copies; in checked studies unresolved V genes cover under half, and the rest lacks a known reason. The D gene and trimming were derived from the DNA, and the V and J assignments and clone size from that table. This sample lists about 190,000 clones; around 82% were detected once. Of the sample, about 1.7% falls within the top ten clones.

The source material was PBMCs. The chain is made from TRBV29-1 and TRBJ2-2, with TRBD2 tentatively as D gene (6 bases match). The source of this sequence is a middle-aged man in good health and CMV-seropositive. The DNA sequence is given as TGCAGCGTTGAAGGGGGGGACCCAGGCGGCACCGGGGAGCTGTTTTTT. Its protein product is CSVEGGDPGGTGELFF.